Described below is a single T cell receptor (beta chain) sequence and its context. What it recognizes is unknown. The same CDR3 also results from other DNA sequences found in this sample. Assay: immunoSEQ multiplex PCR; the TCRdb copy retains only in-frame clones and omits some. The table lists some 180,000 clones, just over 90% of them singletons. The data originate from a study of T cell responses to AZD1222 COVID-19 vaccine. V lost 0 bases and J 0 bases, leaving 3 bases between the germline ends. Per the germline V gene, CDR1 is KGHSH and CDR2 is LQKENI. CDR3 length: 13 residues. Pooling was applied to second doses at about 4 or about 12 weeks. Whole-study findings and limits: Nearly half of spike-specific TCRs reportedly target unmutated variant regions. Spike-spanning, vaccine-associated CD4 TCRs were dominant at 160-218 and 743-854. At study baseline, merely about 6 AZD1222 recipients were seropositive.

This clonotype was sampled from an adult who received the AZD1222 COVID-19 vaccine. The V and J genes are TRBV18 and TRBJ2-7; D is uncertain. Source: peripheral blood, taken 28 days after the second AZD1222 dose. The chain's CDR3 is CASSPPSSYEQYF. DNA for the CDR3: TGTGCCAGCTCACCACCCAGCTCCTACGAGCAGTACTTC.